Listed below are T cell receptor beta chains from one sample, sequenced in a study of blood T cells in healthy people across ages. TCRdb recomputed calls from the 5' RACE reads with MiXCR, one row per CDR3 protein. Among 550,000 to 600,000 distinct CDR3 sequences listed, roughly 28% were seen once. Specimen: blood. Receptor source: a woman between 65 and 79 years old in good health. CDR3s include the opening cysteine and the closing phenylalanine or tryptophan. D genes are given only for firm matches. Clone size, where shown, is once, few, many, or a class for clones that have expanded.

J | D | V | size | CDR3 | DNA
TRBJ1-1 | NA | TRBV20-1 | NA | CSAREGGRSEAFF | TGCAGTGCTAGAGAAGGCGGTAGGTCTGAAGCTTTCTTT
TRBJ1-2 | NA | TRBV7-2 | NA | CASSESGSADYGYTF | TGTGCCAGCAGCGAGTCGGGGAGCGCGGACTATGGCTACACCTTC
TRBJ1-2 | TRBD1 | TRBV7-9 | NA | CASRPTGTGGDYGYTF | TGTGCCAGCAGGCCTACCGGGACAGGGGGGGACTATGGCTACACCTTC
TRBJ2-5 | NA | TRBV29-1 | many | CSVEMGGEETQYF | TGCAGCGTAGAGATGGGGGGCGAAGAGACCCAGTACTTC
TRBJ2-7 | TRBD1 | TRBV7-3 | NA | CASSLYGTGNSYEQYF | TGTGCCAGCAGCTTATACGGGACAGGGAATTCCTACGAGCAGTACTTC
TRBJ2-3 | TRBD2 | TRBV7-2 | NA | CASSLLAGGFTDTQYF | TGTGCCAGCAGCTTACTAGCGGGGGGTTTCACAGATACGCAGTATTTT
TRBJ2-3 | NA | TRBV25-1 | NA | CASSQGRITDTQYF | TGTGCCAGCAGTCAGGGCAGAATCACAGATACGCAGTATTTT
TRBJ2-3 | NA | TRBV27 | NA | CASSLQRLSDTQYF | TGTGCCAGCAGTCTTCAAAGACTCTCGGATACGCAGTATTTT
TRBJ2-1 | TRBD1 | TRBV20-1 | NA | CSAPKGDRGCNEQFF | TGCAGTGCACCGAAGGGGGACAGGGGATGCAATGAGCAGTTCTTC
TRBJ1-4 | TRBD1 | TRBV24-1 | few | CATSDPGQGEKLFF | TGTGCCACCAGTGACCCGGGACAGGGAGAAAAACTGTTTTTT
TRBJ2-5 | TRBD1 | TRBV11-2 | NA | CASSYMTGPQETQYF | TGTGCCAGCAGCTATATGACAGGGCCCCAAGAGACCCAGTACTTC
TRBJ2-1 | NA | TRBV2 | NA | CASTGSRTYNEQFF | TGTGCCAGCACTGGGAGCAGAACTTACAATGAGCAGTTCTTC
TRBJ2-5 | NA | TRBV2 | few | CASSPSGYRAPQETQYF | TGTGCCAGCAGCCCCAGCGGGTACAGGGCCCCACAAGAGACCCAGTACTTC
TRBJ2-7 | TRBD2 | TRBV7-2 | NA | CASSLDGSGAYEQYF | TGTGCCAGCAGCTTAGACGGTAGCGGGGCCTACGAGCAGTACTTC
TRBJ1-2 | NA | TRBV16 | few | CASSQSPLTFLPVYGYTF | TGTGCCAGCAGCCAATCGCCCCTGACCTTTTTACCCGTCTACGGCTACACCTTC
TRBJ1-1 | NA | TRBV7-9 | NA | CASSLDSRYTEAFF | TGTGCCAGCAGCTTAGACAGTCGTTACACTGAAGCTTTCTTT
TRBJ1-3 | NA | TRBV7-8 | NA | CASSLGSQGNSGNTIYF | TGTGCCAGCAGCTTGGGCTCACAGGGCAACTCTGGAAACACCATATATTTT
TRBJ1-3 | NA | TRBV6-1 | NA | CASSDMQELRAGNTIYF | TGTGCCAGCAGTGATATGCAGGAGCTACGGGCTGGAAACACCATATATTTT
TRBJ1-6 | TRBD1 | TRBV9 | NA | CASSTRQGIDSPLHF | TGTGCCAGCAGCACCCGACAGGGTATAGATTCACCCCTCCACTTT
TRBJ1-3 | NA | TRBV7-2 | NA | CASSPTSGNTIYF | TGTGCCAGCAGCCCTACCTCTGGAAACACCATATATTTT
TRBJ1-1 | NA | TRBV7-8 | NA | CASRLTENTEAFF | TGTGCCAGCAGACTTACAGAGAACACTGAAGCTTTCTTT
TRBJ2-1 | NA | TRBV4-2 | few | CASSQDPQGLRAPRNEQFF | TGTGCCAGCAGCCAAGATCCGCAGGGGCTAAGAGCCCCTCGCAATGAGCAGTTCTTC
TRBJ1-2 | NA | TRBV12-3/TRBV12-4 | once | CASRPSDSPNYGYTF | TGTGCCAGCAGACCGTCGGACAGTCCTAACTATGGCTACACCTTC
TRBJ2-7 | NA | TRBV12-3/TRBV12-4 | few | CASSKTLSYEQYF | TGTGCCAGCAGCAAGACCCTTTCCTACGAGCAGTACTTC
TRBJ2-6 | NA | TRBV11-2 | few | CASSLSLYGANVLTF | TGTGCCAGCAGCTTATCCCTCTATGGGGCCAACGTCCTGACTTTC
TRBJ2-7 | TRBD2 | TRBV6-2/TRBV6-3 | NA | CASSLMGGNAYEQYF | TGTGCCAGCAGTCTAATGGGGGGGAACGCCTACGAGCAGTACTTC
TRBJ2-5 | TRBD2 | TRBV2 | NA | CASSDIGGDYQETQYF | TGTGCCAGCAGTGATATTGGGGGGGATTACCAAGAGACCCAGTACTTC
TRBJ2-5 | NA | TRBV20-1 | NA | CSLPGPDRETQYF | TGCAGTTTACCGGGACCCGACCGGGAGACCCAGTACTTC
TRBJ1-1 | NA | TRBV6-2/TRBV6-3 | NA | CASSYSLAGGAFF | TGTGCCAGCAGTTACTCGCTGGCGGGGGGAGCTTTCTTT
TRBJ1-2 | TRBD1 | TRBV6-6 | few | CASSFTGANYGYTF | TGTGCCAGCAGTTTTACAGGGGCTAACTATGGCTACACCTTC
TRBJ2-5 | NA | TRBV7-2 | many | CASSLGRVETQYF | TGTGCCAGCAGCTTAGGCAGGGTAGAGACCCAGTACTTC
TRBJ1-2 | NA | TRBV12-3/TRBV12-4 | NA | CASSFGRGGYGYTF | TGTGCCAGCAGTTTTGGGAGGGGCGGCTATGGCTACACCTTC
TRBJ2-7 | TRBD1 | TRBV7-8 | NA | CASSSGTGREQYF | TGTGCCAGCAGCTCGGGGACAGGACGCGAGCAGTACTTC
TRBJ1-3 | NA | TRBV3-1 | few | CASSTPRAGANSGNTIYF | TGTGCCAGCAGCACCCCGCGGGCAGGGGCTAACTCTGGAAACACCATATATTTT
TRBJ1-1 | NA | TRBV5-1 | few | CASSLGHQGLNTEAFF | TGCGCCAGCAGCTTGGGCCATCAGGGGCTGAACACTGAAGCTTTCTTT
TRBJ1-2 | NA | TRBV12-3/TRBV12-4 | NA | CASSWGVDTTYGYTF | TGTGCCAGCAGTTGGGGAGTGGATACTACCTATGGCTACACCTTC
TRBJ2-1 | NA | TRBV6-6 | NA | CASSPLSPPNEQFF | TGTGCCAGCAGCCCCCTTAGCCCGCCCAATGAGCAGTTCTTC
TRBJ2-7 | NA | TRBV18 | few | CASSPTRGAAYEQYF | TGTGCCAGCTCACCAACTCGGGGGGCTGCCTACGAGCAGTACTTC
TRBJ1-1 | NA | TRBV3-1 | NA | CASSRQAGSMNTEAFF | TGTGCCAGCAGCCGACAGGCGGGGTCTATGAACACTGAAGCTTTCTTT
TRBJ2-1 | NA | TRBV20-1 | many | CSAERRQSSYNEQFF | TGCAGTGCCGAAAGAAGACAGAGCTCCTACAATGAGCAGTTCTTC
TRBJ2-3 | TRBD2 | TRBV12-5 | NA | CASGPTPGTGGPTDTQYF | TGTGCTAGTGGTCCAACCCCGGGAACGGGGGGGCCCACAGATACGCAGTATTTT
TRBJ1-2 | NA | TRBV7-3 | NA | CASSPSYPSLYGYTF | TGTGCCAGCAGCCCCTCCTACCCTTCCCTCTATGGCTACACCTTC
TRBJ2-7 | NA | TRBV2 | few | CASSAGGTRDEQYF | TGTGCCAGCAGTGCTGGGGGAACCAGGGACGAGCAGTACTTC
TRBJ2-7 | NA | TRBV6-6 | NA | CASNYDPTSYEQYF | TGTGCCAGCAATTACGACCCAACTTCCTACGAGCAGTACTTC
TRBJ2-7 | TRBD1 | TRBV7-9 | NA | CASSYGQGIGEQYF | TGTGCCAGCAGCTATGGACAGGGGATAGGGGAGCAGTACTTC
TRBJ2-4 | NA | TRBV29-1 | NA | CSAMKQELLAKNIQYF | TGCAGCGCCATGAAACAGGAACTACTAGCCAAAAACATTCAGTACTTC
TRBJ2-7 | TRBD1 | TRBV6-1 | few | CASSRQGSWDEQYF | TGTGCCAGCAGCCGACAGGGATCTTGGGACGAGCAGTACTTC
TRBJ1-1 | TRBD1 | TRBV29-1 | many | CSAGTANTEAFF | TGCAGCGCGGGGACAGCGAACACTGAAGCTTTCTTT